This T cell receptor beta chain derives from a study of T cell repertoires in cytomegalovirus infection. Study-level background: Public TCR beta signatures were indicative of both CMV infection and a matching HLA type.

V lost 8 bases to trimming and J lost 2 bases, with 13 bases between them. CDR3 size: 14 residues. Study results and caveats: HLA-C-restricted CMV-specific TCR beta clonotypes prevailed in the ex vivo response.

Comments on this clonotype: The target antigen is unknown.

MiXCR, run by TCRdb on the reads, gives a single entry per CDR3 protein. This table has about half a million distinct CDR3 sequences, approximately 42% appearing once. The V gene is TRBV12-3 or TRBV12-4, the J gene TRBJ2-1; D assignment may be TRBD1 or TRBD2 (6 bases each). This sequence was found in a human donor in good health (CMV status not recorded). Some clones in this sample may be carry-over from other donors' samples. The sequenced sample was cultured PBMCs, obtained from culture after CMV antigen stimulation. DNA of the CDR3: TGTGCCAGCTCGGAGGGGGAGCCCTACAATGAGCAGTTCTTC. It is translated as CASSEGEPYNEQFF.